The T cell receptor (beta chain) under discussion was sequenced for a study of identical twins. A universal primer site was created by template switching, with the cDNA bearing unique molecular identifiers. TCRdb analysed the 5' RACE reads with MiXCR anew, one entry per CDR3 protein. The top ten clones hold roughly 1.6% of a sample with about 890,000 distinct CDR3 sequences, 12% of them seen once. This clonotype occurred a few times. Trimming cost V 1 base and J 8 bases, with 6 bases left between them. CDR1 LNHNV and CDR2 YYDKDF come from the germline V gene (reference sequence). The CDR3 runs to 12 residues. This sample was also put to use in a study of yellow fever vaccine responses in identical twins.

This chain uses TRBV15 with TRBJ2-1; D unclear. Sequencing was done on a sample of PBMCs. This TCR came from a woman under 30 in good health. The CDR3 is CATSRVGDEQFF. The CDR3 nucleotides read TGTGCCACCAGCAGAGTTGGGGATGAGCAGTTCTTC.